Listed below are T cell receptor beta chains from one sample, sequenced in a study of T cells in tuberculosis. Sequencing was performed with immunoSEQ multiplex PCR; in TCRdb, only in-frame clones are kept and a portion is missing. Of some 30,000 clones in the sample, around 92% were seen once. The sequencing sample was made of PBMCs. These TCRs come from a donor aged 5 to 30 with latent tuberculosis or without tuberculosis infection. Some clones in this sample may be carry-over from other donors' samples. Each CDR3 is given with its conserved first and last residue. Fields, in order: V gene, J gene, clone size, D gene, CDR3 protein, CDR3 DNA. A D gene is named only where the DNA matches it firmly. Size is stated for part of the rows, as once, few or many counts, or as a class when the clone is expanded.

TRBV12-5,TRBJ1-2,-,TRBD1,CASGWDRSGYTF,TGTGCTAGTGGCTGGGACAGAAGTGGCTACACCTTC
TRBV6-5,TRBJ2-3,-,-,CASRISAPSTDTQYF,TGTGCCAGCAGAATCAGTGCTCCTAGCACAGATACGCAGTATTTT
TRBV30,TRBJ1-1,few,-,CAWSVRNGGLNTEAFF,TGTGCCTGGAGTGTAAGAAATGGAGGGTTGAACACTGAAGCTTTCTTT
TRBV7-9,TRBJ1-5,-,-,CASGPGGTSNQPQHF,TGTGCCAGCGGCCCGGGGGGGACTAGCAATCAGCCCCAGCATTTT
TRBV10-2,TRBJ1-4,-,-,CASRATNEKLFF,TGCGCCAGCAGGGCCACTAATGAAAAACTGTTTTTT
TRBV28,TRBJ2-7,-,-,CASSSRGDGDSYEQYF,TGTGCCAGCAGTTCCAGGGGGGACGGAGACTCCTACGAGCAGTACTTC
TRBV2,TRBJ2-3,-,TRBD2,CASSEVGASGTLTDTQYF,TGTGCCAGCAGTGAAGTCGGGGCTAGCGGGACCCTCACAGATACGCAGTATTTT
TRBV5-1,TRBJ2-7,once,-,CASSFGGFSYEQYF,TGCGCCAGCAGCTTCGGGGGTTTCTCCTACGAGCAGTACTTC
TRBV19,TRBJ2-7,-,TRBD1,CASSIRDRVRSTEQYF,TGTGCCAGTTCCATCCGGGACAGGGTTCGCTCGACCGAGCAGTACTTC
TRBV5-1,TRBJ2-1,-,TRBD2,CASSWGLAGEVGEQFF,TGCGCCAGCAGCTGGGGACTAGCGGGAGAAGTGGGTGAGCAGTTCTTC
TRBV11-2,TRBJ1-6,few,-,CASSLDPGRNSPLHF,TGTGCCAGCAGCTTAGATCCGGGAAGGAATTCACCCCTCCACTTT
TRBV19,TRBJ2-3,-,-,CASSILPNSDTQYF,TGTGCCAGTAGTATTTTACCCAACTCAGATACGCAGTATTTT
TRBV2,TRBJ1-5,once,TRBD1,CASQTGGPGSNQPQHF,TGTGCCAGTCAAACAGGGGGCCCTGGGAGCAATCAGCCCCAGCATTTT
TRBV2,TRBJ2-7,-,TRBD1,CASKGAASTYEQYF,TGTGCCAGCAAGGGGGCCGCCTCAACCTACGAGCAGTACTTC
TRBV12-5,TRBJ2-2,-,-,CASGRDTGELFF,TGTGCTAGTGGCAGGGATACCGGGGAGCTGTTTTTT
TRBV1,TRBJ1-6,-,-,CTSSVAGVGAEYGYNSPLHF,TGCACCAGCAGCGTGGCAGGGGTGGGCGCGGAATATGGGTATAATTCACCCCTCCACTTT
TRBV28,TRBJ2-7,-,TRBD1,CASSPDRIFGEQYF,TGTGCCAGCAGTCCGGACAGGATATTTGGAGAGCAGTACTTC
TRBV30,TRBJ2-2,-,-,CACTGYLTGELFF,TGTGCCTGTACCGGGTATCTTACCGGGGAGCTGTTTTTT
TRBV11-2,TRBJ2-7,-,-,CASSLPSGYPREQYF,TGTGCCAGCAGCTTACCGTCAGGCTACCCCCGCGAGCAGTACTTC
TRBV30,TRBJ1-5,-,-,CAWSLTSNQPQHF,TGTGCCTGGAGCCTTACAAGCAATCAGCCCCAGCATTTT
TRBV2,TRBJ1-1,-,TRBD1,CASKPGLQGPNTEAFF,TGTGCCAGCAAACCAGGATTACAGGGGCCGAACACTGAAGCTTTCTTT
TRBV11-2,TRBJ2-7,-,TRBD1,CASSLGYIRDRGRYEQYF,TGTGCCAGCAGCTTAGGGTACATCCGGGACAGGGGAAGATACGAGCAGTACTTC
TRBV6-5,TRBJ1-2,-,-,CASRRQHLYGYTF,TGTGCCAGCCGACGACAGCACCTCTATGGCTACACCTTC